One sample yielded the 26 T cell receptor beta chains listed below, sequenced in a study of T cell changes during pregnancy in multiple sclerosis. Using immunoSEQ multiplex PCR, the repertoire was profiled, and TCRdb retains in-frame clones only, with some absent. This sample yields 35,000 to 45,000 clones, of which about 85% are seen a single time; approximately 1% belongs to the top ten. Sample: CD4+ T cells from peripheral blood mononuclear cells, taken after pregnancy. These receptor sequences come from a female donor with multiple sclerosis, enrolled in a pregnancy study.

The chain recombines TRBV27 with TRBJ2-7; weak D call: TRBD1 (6 bases). Germline loops: CDR1 MNHEY, CDR2 SMNVEV (reference sequence). The CDR3 length is 15 residues. V was shortened by 6 bases and J by 7 bases, with 22 bases between the two germline ends. For the CDR3, the DNA is TGTGCCAGCAGGGTCTCTCCCAGGGGAGCGGATGAGCAGTACTTC. Translating it yields CASRVSPRGADEQYF.

V and J are TRBV15 and TRBJ2-1, with a tentative D call TRBD2 (5 bases). Trimming took 0 bases from V and 9 from J, leaving 12 bases between them. Germline loops: CDR1 LNHNV, CDR2 YYDKDF (reference sequence). This CDR3 region has 14 residues. The CDR3 here is CATSREGGRVEQFF. In DNA form, the CDR3 reads TGTGCCACCAGCAGAGAAGGAGGTAGGGTTGAGCAGTTCTTC. The complete variable domain, with remaining parts taken from reference TRBV15 and TRBJ2-1, reads DAMVIQNPRYQVTQFGKPVTLSCSQTLNHNVMYWYQQKSSQAPKLLFHYYDKDFNNEADTPDNFQSRRPNTSFCFLDIRSPGLGDTAMYLCATSREGGRVEQFFGPGTRLTVL.

The chain combines TRBV6-5 with TRBJ1-2; 9 positions match TRBD1. CDR1 is MNHEY, CDR2 SVGAGI, per germline. The CDR3 has 13 amino acids. Losses at the gene ends were 3 bases for V and 11 bases for J; bases not matched to a gene: 7. DNA of the CDR3: TGTGCCAGCAGTTATCTAACAGGGGGCATGTACACCTTC. It translates to CASSYLTGGMYTF.

This sequence joins TRBV4-1 and TRBJ2-2, with D possibly matching TRBD2 (6 bases). Germline loops: CDR1 MGHRA, CDR2 YSYEKL. V gave up 5 bases and J gave up 4 bases, with 11 bases separating them. The CDR3 loop spans 14 amino acids. The CDR3 coding sequence is TGCGCCAGCAGCAGGCCCGGGGGCACCGGGGAGCTGTTTTTT. It is translated as CASSRPGGTGELFF.

The J gene is TRBJ2-3, the V gene TRBV7-2, with TRBD2 matching 12 bases. This CDR3 contains 19 residues. Germline-derived CDR1 and CDR2 are SGHTA and FQGNSA. Trimming took 3 bases from V and 0 from J; bases not matched to a gene: 10. The CDR3 spells CASSFPSGGALLSTDTQYF. CDR3 DNA sequence: TGTGCCAGCAGCTTCCCTAGCGGGGGGGCCTTACTTAGCACAGATACGCAGTATTTT.

Only one count was recorded for this clone. V gene TRBV10-1 combines with J gene TRBJ2-1, with 11 bases that match TRBD2. CDR1 is WNHNN and CDR2 is SYGVQD in the germline V gene (reference sequence). Trimming cost V 4 bases and J 7 bases; bases outside gene matches: 12. The CDR3 consists of 17 residues. The CDR3 DNA is TGCGCCAGCAGTGCGGTGATAGCGGGGGGGGCGAGAAATGAGCAGTTCTTC. This sequence encodes CASSAVIAGGARNEQFF.

This clone appeared once. The V and J genes are TRBV9 and TRBJ2-2, with D possibly TRBD2 on 6 matching bases. Trimming took off 4 bases at V and 4 bases at J, with 14 bases between the two ends. The CDR3 is 15 amino acids. Germline V gives CDR1 SGDLS, CDR2 YYNGEE. CDR3 DNA sequence: TGTGCCAGCAGCACCACAGGAGGGACCACCGGGGAGCTGTTTTTT. Protein: CASSTTGGTTGELFF. Drawing the rest from reference TRBV9 and TRBJ2-2, the complete variable domain is DSGVTQTPKHLITATGQRVTLRCSPRSGDLSVYWYQQSLDQGLQFLIQYYNGEERAKGNILERFSAQQFPDLHSELNLSSLELGDSALYFCASSTTGGTTGELFFGEGSRLTVL.

CDR3 coding DNA: TGCGCCAGCAGTCGGGGAATGCGGGAAAAACTGTTTTTT. Translated, it gives CASSRGMREKLFF. The genes are TRBV10-2 and TRBJ1-4; D not resolved. The CDR3 is made up of 13 amino acids. The V end lost 5 bases, the J end lost 8 bases, and 12 bases lay between the germline ends. Germline V CDR1 and CDR2: WSHSY, SAAADI.

The gene calls are TRBV10-2 and TRBJ2-7, with 8 bases lining up with TRBD1. This CDR3 contains 18 residues. Germline-derived CDR1 and CDR2 are WSHSY and SAAADI. The ends lost 6 bases at V and 2 bases at J; junction bases unmatched: 18. The chain's CDR3 is CASSPTPGQGVGAYEQYF. CDR3 coding DNA: TGCGCCAGCAGCCCAACCCCCGGACAGGGAGTCGGGGCCTACGAGCAGTACTTC.

This chain connects TRBV4-1 to TRBJ2-3; 15 bases line up with TRBD2. The CDR3 is 18 amino acids. V trimming: 4 bases; J trimming: 6 bases; junction bases outside the gene matches: 11. The germline V gene has CDR1 MGHRA and CDR2 YSYEKL. CDR3 sequence: CASSPTRGLAGGGDTQYF. The CDR3 coding sequence is TGCGCCAGCAGCCCCACCCGGGGACTAGCGGGGGGCGGGGATACGCAGTATTTT.

This chain connects TRBV27 to TRBJ2-5; D is undetermined. The V and J ends lost 2 bases and 5 bases respectively, with 12 bases between them. This CDR3 region has 14 residues. Germline values: CDR1 MNHEY, CDR2 SMNVEV (reference sequence). The CDR3 DNA sequence: TGTGCCAGCAGTTTAAGGAGATTCCGGGAGACCCAGTACTTC. This gives the protein CASSLRRFRETQYF.

The chain uses TRBV19 and TRBJ2-5; D is possibly TRBD2 (5 bases). V was clipped by 5 bases and J by 4 bases, with 8 bases between them. The V gene's germline CDR1 is LNHDA and CDR2 SQIVND (reference sequence). The CDR3 spans 12 residues. CDR3 DNA sequence: TGTGCCAGTAGTTCTCGGGGAGAGACCCAGTACTTC. The encoded protein is CASSSRGETQYF.

This sequence joins TRBV6-5 and TRBJ2-7; D may be TRBD2 (6 bases). The CDR3 length is 14 residues. Trimming took 4 bases from V and 5 from J, leaving 15 bases between them. The germline gives CDR1 MNHEY, CDR2 SVGAGI. CDR3: CASSFRLVGHEQYF. The CDR3 nucleotides read TGTGCCAGCAGTTTCAGACTAGTGGGCCACGAGCAGTACTTC.

The chain recombines TRBV7-8 with TRBJ1-5; TRBD1 matches at 8 bases. The CDR3 has 16 amino acids. Germline V gene sequence: CDR1 SGHVS, CDR2 FQNEAQ. Trimming cost V 4 bases and J 0 bases; bases outside gene matches: 5. This chain's CDR3 is CASSSQGGYSNQPQHF. The CDR3 nucleotides read TGTGCCAGCAGCTCACAGGGGGGATATAGCAATCAGCCCCAGCATTTT.

The V gene is TRBV7-8, the J gene TRBJ2-7; D perhaps matches TRBD1 (6 bases). The germline V gene has CDR1 SGHVS and CDR2 FQNEAQ. This CDR3 is 13 amino acids long. V gave up 0 bases and J gave up 5 bases, with 8 bases separating them. CDR3 coding DNA: TGTGCCAGCAGCTTAGCCGGACAGAACGAGCAGTACTTC. It yields the protein CASSLAGQNEQYF.

In DNA, the CDR3 is TGTGCCAGCAGCTTGGTGGCGACTCGAGAGACCCAGTACTTC. This translates into CASSLVATRETQYF. This chain links TRBV7-2 with TRBJ2-5; D gene ambiguous. The V end was cut by 3 bases, the J end by 4 bases, with 12 bases between. The CDR3 runs to 14 residues. Germline loops: CDR1 SGHTA, CDR2 FQGNSA. Looking up the rest from reference TRBV7-2 and TRBJ2-5 gives the full variable domain: GAGVSQSPSNKVTEKGKDVELRCDPISGHTALYWYRQSLGQGLEFLIYFQGNSAPDKSGLPSDRFSAERTGGSVSTLTIQRTQQEDSAVYLCASSLVATRETQYFGPGTRLLVL.

This clone was seen only once. The chain recombines TRBV5-8 with TRBJ2-7, with TRBD1 identical over 9 bases. Germline V gene data show CDR1 as SGHTS and CDR2 as YDEGEE. The CDR3 contains 15 residues. V gave up 4 bases and J gave up 7 bases; unmatched junction bases: 12. The CDR3 region is CASSPSPGQGEEQYF. Written as DNA, the CDR3 is TGTGCCAGCAGCCCCTCACCGGGACAGGGTGAGGAGCAGTACTTC.

CDR3 protein: CAWSQGFGETQYF. As DNA, the CDR3 is TGTGCCTGGAGCCAGGGGTTTGGGGAGACCCAGTACTTC. This chain connects TRBV30 to TRBJ2-5; a weak D match, TRBD1 (6 bases). The germline V gene has CDR1 GTSNPN and CDR2 SVGIG (reference sequence). The CDR3 has 13 residues. Deletions cut 3 bases from V and 5 bases from J, with 13 bases between.

The DNA of the CDR3 is TGTGCCAGCAGCTTAAACAGGGGAGGAGTGAACACTGAAGCTTTCTTT. Translation gives CASSLNRGGVNTEAFF. The rearrangement joins TRBV11-1 to TRBJ1-1, with 7 bases fitting TRBD1. The CDR3 consists of 16 residues. The V segment lost 2 bases and the J segment 0 bases; nucleotides outside the gene matches: 6. Germline lookup yields CDR1 SGHAT and CDR2 FQDESV (reference sequence).

The rearrangement uses TRBV5-8 and TRBJ2-2, with TRBD1 matching 9 bases. The V segment lost 4 bases and the J segment 5 bases; nucleotides outside the gene matches: 21. The CDR3 is 20 amino acids. Germline-derived CDR1 and CDR2 are SGHTS and YDEGEE. CDR3 nucleotides: TGTGCCAGCAGCCACCCCCCTGAGCTTTGGAGGGACAGGGTAACCGGGGAGCTGTTTTTT. As protein: CASSHPPELWRDRVTGELFF. The complete variable domain, with remaining parts taken from reference TRBV5-8 and TRBJ2-2, reads EAGVTQSPTHLIKTRGQQATLRCSPISGHTSVYWYQQALGLGLQFLLWYDEGEERNRGNFPPRFSGRQFPNYSSELNVNALELEDSALYLCASSHPPELWRDRVTGELFFGEGSRLTVL.

The gene calls are TRBV6-5 and TRBJ2-3; a possible D gene is TRBD2 (7 bases). The germline V gene has CDR1 MNHEY and CDR2 SVGAGI. V was shortened by 8 bases and J by 2 bases, with 17 bases between the two germline ends. This CDR3 has 15 amino acids. The CDR3 reads CASLLRGGHTDTQYF. As DNA, the CDR3 is TGTGCCAGCCTCTTGAGGGGGGGCCACACAGATACGCAGTATTTT.

The genes are TRBV5-6 and TRBJ2-1, with D unresolved. Germline V lookup: CDR1 SGHDT, CDR2 YYEEEE. The V end lost 2 bases, the J end lost 9 bases, and 12 bases lay between the germline ends. This CDR3 has 13 amino acids. The CDR3 sequence is CASSFGQFSEQFF. CDR3 nucleotides: TGTGCCAGCAGCTTTGGCCAATTCAGTGAGCAGTTCTTC.

V and J are TRBV12-5 and TRBJ2-2; 10 bases fit TRBD1. The germline V gene encodes CDR1 LGHNT and CDR2 FRNRAP. V was pared by 5 bases and J by 7 bases, with 10 bases of the junction left unmatched. The CDR3 length is 16 residues. The CDR3 is CASGIDRGQGFGELFF. DNA of the CDR3: TGTGCTAGTGGTATAGACCGGGGACAGGGGTTCGGGGAGCTGTTTTTT.

This clone has more than one count but fewer than ten. The chain carries TRBV5-6 and TRBJ1-2; tentatively, D is TRBD1 (5 bases). The germline gives CDR1 SGHDT, CDR2 YYEEEE. The V and J ends lost 0 bases and 8 bases respectively, with 11 bases between them. The CDR3 has 13 amino acids. The CDR3 nucleotides are TGTGCCAGCAGCTTGGGGGTTCAGGGAGGCTACACCTTC. It specifies CASSLGVQGGYTF.

The V gene is TRBV6-5, the J gene TRBJ2-7; 8 nucleotides agree with TRBD1. CDR1 and CDR2 from the germline V gene are MNHEY and SVGAGI. With 5 bases clipped from V and 3 bases from J, the junction kept 3 bases outside the gene matches. The CDR3 loop spans 13 amino acids. The CDR3 nucleotides read TGTGCCAGCAGTCAACAGGGGGTCTACGAGCAGTACTTC. This encodes CASSQQGVYEQYF.

The V and J genes are TRBV19 and TRBJ2-1; maybe TRBD2 (6 bases). V shed 4 bases and J shed 0 bases, with 19 bases lying between them. The V gene's germline CDR1 is LNHDA and CDR2 SQIVND (reference sequence). The CDR3 consists of 18 residues. The CDR3, as DNA: TGTGCCAGTAGTAGGGGAGGCCGGGGGACGAGCTCCTACAATGAGCAGTTCTTC. This encodes CASSRGGRGTSSYNEQFF.